This T cell receptor (beta chain) was documented in a study of Ad26.COV2.S vaccination and SARS-CoV-2 variants. Looking at the study overall: Donor allocation was to the COV1001 Ad26.COV2.S trial arm.

Treatment indicated: roughly 19 received Ad26.COV2.S at low or high dose, single or two shots; about 5 received placebo; per-sample allocation not given. Sample collection was performed on day 63 after the first vaccine or placebo injection. Turning to this clone: The antigen is undetermined.

CDR3 length: 15 amino acids. Germline CDR1 and CDR2: MNHEY and SVGEGT. V was shortened by 4 bases and J by 5 bases, with 14 bases between the two germline ends. Sequencing was performed with immunoSEQ multiplex PCR; in TCRdb, only in-frame clones are kept and a portion is missing. Of 350,000 to 450,000 clones listed, around 92% were seen once; the top ten hold around 1.8%. The study, taken as a whole, reports: Substantial breadth was reportedly displayed by spike-specific CD8+ and CD4+ T cell responses after vaccination.

The chain links TRBV6-2 or TRBV6-3 to TRBJ1-4; D unresolved. This receptor was taken from a person aged 18-65 years who received the Ad26.COV2.S COVID-19 vaccine or a placebo. The input for sequencing was peripheral blood, taken in a trial of Ad26.COV2.S vaccine versus placebo. CDR3: CASSLVESYNEKLFF. The DNA for the CDR3 is TGTGCCAGCAGTTTGGTGGAGTCCTACAATGAAAAACTGTTTTTT.